There are a few counts of the clone carrying this TCR beta chain. Its antigen is not known. Unique molecular identifiers were incorporated when the TCRbeta library was constructed. TCRdb recomputed calls from the PCR reads with MiXCR, one row per CDR3 protein. The sample lists 250,000 to 400,000 distinct CDR3 sequences, more than 20% seen once, with approximately 9.9% in the top ten. The data were obtained in a study of T-cell reconstitution after alpha-beta-depleted transplantation in children. Study-wide results and caveats: By one year post-transplant, T-cell counts and diversity largely arose from T cells that were newly produced. Expanded graft clones numbering several hundred reportedly gave rise to alpha-beta T cells about two months after transplant.

Germline V CDR1 and CDR2: KGHDR, SFDVKD. Trimming shortened V by 6 bases and J by 1 base, and 14 bases separated the two germline ends. CDR3 length: 15 residues. The input for sequencing was PBMCs, mostly from graft donor cells, taken 180 days after TCRalphabeta/CD19-depleted stem cell transplant. The sequence was obtained from a male patient younger than 18 who had a stem cell transplant for acute lymphoblastic leukemia, so the T cells may come from the graft donor. This chain connects TRBV24-1 to TRBJ1-2, with D maybe TRBD1 (6 bases). CDR3 in amino acids: CATSSRGGFNYGYTF. In DNA form, the CDR3 reads TGTGCCACCAGTTCACGAGGGGGGTTTAACTATGGCTACACCTTC.